There are a few counts of the clone carrying this TCR beta chain. From the RACE reads, TCRdb called clonotypes with MiXCR, one entry per CDR3 protein. The sample includes roughly 360,000 distinct CDR3 sequences, 4% to 5.5% of them seen just once. This sample was taken from a study of human T cells and chemical hapten exposure. Time point meaning: patch test 1, 2 weeks after DPC sensitization. The treatment is: therapeutic diphenylcyclopropenone sensitization with weekly scalp DPC. V trimming: 3 bases; J trimming: 1 base; junction bases outside the gene matches: 8. The CDR3 spans 16 residues. In germline, CDR1 is SGHDT, CDR2 YYEEEE.

The chain employs TRBV5-6 and TRBJ1-1; 8 bases map to TRBD1. Sequenced material: whole blood, taken in connection with sensitization to the hapten diphenylcyclopropenone (DPC). The TCR originated in a woman aged 45 to 65 with alopecia areata. Some clones in this sample may be carry-over from other donors' samples. In nucleotides, the CDR3 is TGTGCCAGCAGCTCGGACAGGGCGGCTTGGAACACTGAAGCTTTCTTT. Its protein product is CASSSDRAAWNTEAFF.